The sequence of this TCR beta chain was determined in a study of OX40 agonist ivuxolimab in advanced cancers. Looking at the study overall: At doses from 0.01 to 10 mg/kg, patients were given intravenous ivuxolimab every 2 weeks. The eligibility criteria allowed prior anti-PD-1, anti-PD-L1 or anti-CTLA-4 therapy, and approximately 42% had some. Partial responses were achieved by three patients, of whom one had hepatocellular carcinoma and two had cutaneous melanoma.

Study conclusions and caveats: By week 6 at 0.1 to 3.0 mg/kg, blood CD4+ and CD8+ T cells had expanded clonally.

The table came from immunoSEQ multiplex PCR; TCRdb's copy has only in-frame clones and leaves some out. The sample comprises over 35,000 clones, about nine tenths of which are singletons, and less than 55% rests with the top ten. The CDR3 is 12 residues long. V was cut by 8 bases and J by 1 base, with 8 bases left in between. In germline, CDR1 is SGHDN, CDR2 FVKESK. Turning to this clone: The antigen remains unidentified.

This sample comprised CD4+ or CD8+ T cells sorted from blood, obtained in a trial of the OX40 agonist ivuxolimab. The TCR was taken from an adult with an advanced solid tumor such as melanoma, head and neck, liver or kidney cancer. The V call is TRBV14, the J call TRBJ1-1, with a weak D call TRBD1 (6 bases). The CDR3 sequence: CASGQPNTEAFF. CDR3 DNA: TGTGCCAGCGGACAGCCGAACACTGAAGCTTTCTTT.